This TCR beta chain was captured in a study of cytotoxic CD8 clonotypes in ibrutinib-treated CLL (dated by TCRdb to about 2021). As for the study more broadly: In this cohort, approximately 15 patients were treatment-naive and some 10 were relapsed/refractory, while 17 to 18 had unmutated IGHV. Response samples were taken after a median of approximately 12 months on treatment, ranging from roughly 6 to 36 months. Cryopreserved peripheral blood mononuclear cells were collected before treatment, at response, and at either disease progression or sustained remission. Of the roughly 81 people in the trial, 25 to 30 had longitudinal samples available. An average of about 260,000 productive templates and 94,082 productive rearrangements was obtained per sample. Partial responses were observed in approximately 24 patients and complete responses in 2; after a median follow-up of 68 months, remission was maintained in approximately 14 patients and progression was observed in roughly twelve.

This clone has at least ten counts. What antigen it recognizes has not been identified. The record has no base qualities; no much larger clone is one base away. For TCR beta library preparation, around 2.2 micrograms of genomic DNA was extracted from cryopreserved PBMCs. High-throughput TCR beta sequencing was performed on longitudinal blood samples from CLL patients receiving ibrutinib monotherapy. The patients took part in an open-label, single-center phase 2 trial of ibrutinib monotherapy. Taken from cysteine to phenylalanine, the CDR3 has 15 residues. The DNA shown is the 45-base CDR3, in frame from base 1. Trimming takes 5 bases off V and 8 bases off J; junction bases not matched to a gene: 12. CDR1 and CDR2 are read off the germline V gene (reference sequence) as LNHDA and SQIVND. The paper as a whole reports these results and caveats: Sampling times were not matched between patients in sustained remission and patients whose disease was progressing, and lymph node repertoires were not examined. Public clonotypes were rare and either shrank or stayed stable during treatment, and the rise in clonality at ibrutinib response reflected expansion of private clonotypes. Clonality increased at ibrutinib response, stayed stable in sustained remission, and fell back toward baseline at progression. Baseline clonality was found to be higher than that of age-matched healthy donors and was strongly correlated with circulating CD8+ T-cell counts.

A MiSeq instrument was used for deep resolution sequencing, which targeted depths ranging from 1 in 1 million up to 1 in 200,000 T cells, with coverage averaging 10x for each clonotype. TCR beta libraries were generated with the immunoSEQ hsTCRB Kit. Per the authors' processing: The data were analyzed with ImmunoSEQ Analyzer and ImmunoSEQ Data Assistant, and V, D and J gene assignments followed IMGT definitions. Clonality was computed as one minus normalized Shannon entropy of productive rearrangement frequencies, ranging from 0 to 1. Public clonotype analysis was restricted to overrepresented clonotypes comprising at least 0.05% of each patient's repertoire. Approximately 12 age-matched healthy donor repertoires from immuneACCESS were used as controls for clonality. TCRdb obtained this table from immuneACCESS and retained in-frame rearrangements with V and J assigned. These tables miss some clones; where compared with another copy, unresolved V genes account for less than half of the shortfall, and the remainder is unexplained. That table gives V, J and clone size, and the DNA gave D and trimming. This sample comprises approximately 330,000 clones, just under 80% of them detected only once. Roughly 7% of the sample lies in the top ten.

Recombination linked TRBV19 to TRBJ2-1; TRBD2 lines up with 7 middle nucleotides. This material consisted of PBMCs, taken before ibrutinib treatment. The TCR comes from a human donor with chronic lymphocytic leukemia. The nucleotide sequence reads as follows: TGTGCCAGTAGTCCCTCTCGACTAGCAGTCGATGAGCAGTTCTTC. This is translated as CASSPSRLAVDEQFF.